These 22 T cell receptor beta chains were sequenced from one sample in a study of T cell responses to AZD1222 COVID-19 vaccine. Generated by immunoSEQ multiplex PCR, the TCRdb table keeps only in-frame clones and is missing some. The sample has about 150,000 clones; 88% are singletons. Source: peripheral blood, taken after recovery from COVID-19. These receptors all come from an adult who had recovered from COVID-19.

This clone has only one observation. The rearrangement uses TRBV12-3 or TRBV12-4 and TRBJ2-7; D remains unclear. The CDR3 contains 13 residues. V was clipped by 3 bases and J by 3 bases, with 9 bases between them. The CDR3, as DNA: TGTGCCAGCAGTTTGGGTTTCGTCTACGAGCAGTACTTC. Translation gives CASSLGFVYEQYF.

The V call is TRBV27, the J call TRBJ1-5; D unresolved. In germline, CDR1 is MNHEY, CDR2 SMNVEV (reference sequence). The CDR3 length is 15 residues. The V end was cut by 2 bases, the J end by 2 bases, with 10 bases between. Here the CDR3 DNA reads TGTGCCAGCAGTTTAGGCAGTGGAGGCAATCAGCCCCAGCATTTT. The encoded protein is CASSLGSGGNQPQHF.

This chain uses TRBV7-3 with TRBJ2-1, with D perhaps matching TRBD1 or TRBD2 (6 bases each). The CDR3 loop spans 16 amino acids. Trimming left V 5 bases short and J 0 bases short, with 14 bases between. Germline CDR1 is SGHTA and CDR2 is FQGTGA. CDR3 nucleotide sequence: TGTGCCAGCAGCCCCATAGGGGGGAGCTCCTACAATGAGCAGTTCTTC. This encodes CASSPIGGSSYNEQFF.

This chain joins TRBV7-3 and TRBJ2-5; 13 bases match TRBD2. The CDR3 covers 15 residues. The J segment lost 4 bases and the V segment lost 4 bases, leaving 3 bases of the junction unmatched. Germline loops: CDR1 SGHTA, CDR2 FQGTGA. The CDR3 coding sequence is TGTGCCAGCAGCTCACTAGCGGGGGGGCTAGAGACCCAGTACTTC. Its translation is CASSSLAGGLETQYF. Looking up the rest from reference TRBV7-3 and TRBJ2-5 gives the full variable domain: GAGVSQTPSNKVTEKGKYVELRCDPISGHTALYWYRQSLGQGPEFLIYFQGTGAADDSGLPNDRFFAVRPEGSVSTLKIQRTERGDSAVYLCASSSLAGGLETQYFGPGTRLLVL.

CDR3 DNA: TGTGCCAGCAGCTTGGGCAGGGGGCCACGCAATCAGCCCCAGCATTTT. Its translation is CASSLGRGPRNQPQHF. The chain carries TRBV5-8 and TRBJ1-5; TRBD1 agrees at 8 bases. The length of the CDR3 is 16 residues. The trim removed 0 bases at V and 2 bases at J, leaving 4 bases unmatched. Germline CDR1 is SGHTS and CDR2 is YDEGEE. The variable domain in full, with the rest retrieved from reference TRBV5-8 and TRBJ1-5, is EAGVTQSPTHLIKTRGQQATLRCSPISGHTSVYWYQQALGLGLQFLLWYDEGEERNRGNFPPRFSGRQFPNYSSELNVNALELEDSALYLCASSLGRGPRNQPQHFGDGTRLSIL.

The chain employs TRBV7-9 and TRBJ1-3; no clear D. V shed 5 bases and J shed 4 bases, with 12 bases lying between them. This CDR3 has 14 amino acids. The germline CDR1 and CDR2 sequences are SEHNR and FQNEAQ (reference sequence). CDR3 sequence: CASSLAEIGNTIYF. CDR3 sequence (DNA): TGTGCCAGCAGCCTTGCGGAGATAGGAAACACCATATATTTT.

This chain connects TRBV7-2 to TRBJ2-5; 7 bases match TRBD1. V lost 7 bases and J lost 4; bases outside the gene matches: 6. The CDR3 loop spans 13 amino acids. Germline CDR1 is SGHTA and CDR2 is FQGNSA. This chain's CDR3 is CASNGQVGETQYF. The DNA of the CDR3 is TGTGCCAGCAACGGACAGGTCGGAGAGACCCAGTACTTC.

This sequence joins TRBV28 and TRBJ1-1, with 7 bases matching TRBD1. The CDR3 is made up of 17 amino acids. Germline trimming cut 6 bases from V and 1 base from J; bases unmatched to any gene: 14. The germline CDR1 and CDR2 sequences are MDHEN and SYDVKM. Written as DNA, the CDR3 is TGTGCCAGCAGCTCTATCACCAGGGGGTCGCGGAACACTGAAGCTTTCTTT. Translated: CASSSITRGSRNTEAFF.

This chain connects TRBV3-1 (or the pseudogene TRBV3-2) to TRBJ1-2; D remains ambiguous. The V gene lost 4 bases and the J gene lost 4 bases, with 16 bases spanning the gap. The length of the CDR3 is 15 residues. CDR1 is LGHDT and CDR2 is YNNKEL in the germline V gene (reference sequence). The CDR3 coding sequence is TGTGCCAGCAGCCCTGTTTACGGAGGTTTCTATGGCTACACCTTC. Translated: CASSPVYGGFYGYTF.

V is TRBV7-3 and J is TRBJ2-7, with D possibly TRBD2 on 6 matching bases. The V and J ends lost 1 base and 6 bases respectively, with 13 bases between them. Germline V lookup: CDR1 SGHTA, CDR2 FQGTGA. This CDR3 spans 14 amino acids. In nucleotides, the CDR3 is TGTGCCAGCAGCTTAAGGGGAGGCGGGGTCGAGCAGTACTTC. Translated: CASSLRGGGVEQYF.

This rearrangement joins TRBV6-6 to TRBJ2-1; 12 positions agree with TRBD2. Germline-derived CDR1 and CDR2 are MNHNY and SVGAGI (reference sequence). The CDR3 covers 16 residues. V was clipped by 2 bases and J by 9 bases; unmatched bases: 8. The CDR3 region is CASSYVRASGGGEQFF. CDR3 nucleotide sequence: TGTGCCAGCAGTTACGTGCGGGCTAGCGGGGGGGGTGAGCAGTTCTTC.

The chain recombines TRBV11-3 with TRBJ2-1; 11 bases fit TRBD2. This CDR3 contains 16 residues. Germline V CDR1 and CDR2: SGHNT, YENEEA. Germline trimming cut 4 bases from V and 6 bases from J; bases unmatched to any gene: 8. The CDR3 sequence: CASSSGTSGVGNEQFF. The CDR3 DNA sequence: TGTGCCAGCAGCTCAGGGACTAGCGGAGTTGGCAATGAGCAGTTCTTC. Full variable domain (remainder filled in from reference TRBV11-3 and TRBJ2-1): EAGVVQSPRYKIIEKKQPVAFWCNPISGHNTLYWYLQNLGQGPELLIRYENEEAVDDSQLPKDRFSAERLKGVDSTLKIQPAELGDSAVYLCASSSGTSGVGNEQFFGPGTRLTVL.

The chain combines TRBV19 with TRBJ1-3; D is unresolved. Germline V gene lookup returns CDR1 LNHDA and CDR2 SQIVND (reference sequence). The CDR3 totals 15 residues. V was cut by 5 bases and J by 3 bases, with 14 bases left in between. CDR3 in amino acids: CASSVAPWIGNTIYF. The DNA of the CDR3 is TGTGCCAGTAGTGTAGCACCGTGGATTGGAAACACCATATATTTT.

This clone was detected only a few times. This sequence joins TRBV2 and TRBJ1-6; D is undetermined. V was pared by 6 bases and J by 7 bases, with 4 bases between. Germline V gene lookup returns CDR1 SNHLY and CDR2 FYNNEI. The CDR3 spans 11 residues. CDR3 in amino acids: CASSYNSPLHF. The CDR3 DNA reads TGTGCCAGCAGCTACAATTCACCCCTCCACTTT.

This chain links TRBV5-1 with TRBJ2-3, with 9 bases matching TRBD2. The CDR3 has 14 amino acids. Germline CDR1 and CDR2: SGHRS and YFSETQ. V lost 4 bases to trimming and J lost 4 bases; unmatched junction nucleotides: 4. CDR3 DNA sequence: TGCGCCAGCAGCCCGGGACTAGCCGCAGATACGCAGTATTTT. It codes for CASSPGLAADTQYF.

The chain's CDR3 is CASSVGLAGGNEQFF. In nucleotides, the CDR3 is TGTGCCAGCAGCGTAGGACTAGCGGGAGGCAATGAGCAGTTCTTC. The rearrangement links TRBV9 to TRBJ2-1, with TRBD2 matching over 13 bases. This CDR3 has 15 amino acids. V lost 0 bases to trimming and J lost 6 bases; unmatched junction nucleotides: 0. The germline V gene encodes CDR1 SGDLS and CDR2 YYNGEE. Together with reference TRBV9 and TRBJ2-1, the CDR3 gives the full variable domain: DSGVTQTPKHLITATGQRVTLRCSPRSGDLSVYWYQQSLDQGLQFLIQYYNGEERAKGNILERFSAQQFPDLHSELNLSSLELGDSALYFCASSVGLAGGNEQFFGPGTRLTVL.

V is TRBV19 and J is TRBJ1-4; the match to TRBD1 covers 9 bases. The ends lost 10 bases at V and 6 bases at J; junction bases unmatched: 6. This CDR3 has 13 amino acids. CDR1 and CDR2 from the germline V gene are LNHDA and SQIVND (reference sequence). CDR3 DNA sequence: TGTGCCACCAGGGACAGGGCTGATGAAAAACTGTTTTTT. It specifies CATRDRADEKLFF.

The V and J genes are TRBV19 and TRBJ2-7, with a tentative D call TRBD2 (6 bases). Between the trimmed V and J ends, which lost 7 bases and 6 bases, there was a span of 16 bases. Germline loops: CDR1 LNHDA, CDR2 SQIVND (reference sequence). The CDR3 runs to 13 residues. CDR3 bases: TGTGCCAGTATGGGGGGAGAAAACTCCGAGCAGTACTTC. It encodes CASMGGENSEQYF.

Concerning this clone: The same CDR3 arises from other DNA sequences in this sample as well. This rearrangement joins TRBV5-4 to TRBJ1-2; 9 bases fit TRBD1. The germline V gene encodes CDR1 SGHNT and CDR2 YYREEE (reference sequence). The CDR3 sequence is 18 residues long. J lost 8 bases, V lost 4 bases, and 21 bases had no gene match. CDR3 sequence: CASSTLQGAMMQAKGYTF. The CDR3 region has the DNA TGTGCCAGCAGCACCCTACAGGGGGCGATGATGCAGGCAAAGGGCTACACCTTC.

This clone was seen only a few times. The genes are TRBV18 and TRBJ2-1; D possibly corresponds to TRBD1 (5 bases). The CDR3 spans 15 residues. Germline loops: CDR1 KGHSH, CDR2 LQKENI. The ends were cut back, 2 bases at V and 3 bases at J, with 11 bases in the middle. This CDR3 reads CASSPNQGNYNEQFF. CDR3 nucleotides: TGTGCCAGCTCACCAAATCAGGGCAACTACAATGAGCAGTTCTTC.

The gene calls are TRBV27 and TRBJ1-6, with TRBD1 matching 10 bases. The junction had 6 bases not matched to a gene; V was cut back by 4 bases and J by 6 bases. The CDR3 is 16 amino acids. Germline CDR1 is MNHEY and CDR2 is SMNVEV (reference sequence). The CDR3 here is CASSSRTGGRNSPLHF. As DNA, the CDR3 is TGTGCCAGCAGTTCCCGGACAGGGGGTCGTAATTCACCCCTCCACTTT.

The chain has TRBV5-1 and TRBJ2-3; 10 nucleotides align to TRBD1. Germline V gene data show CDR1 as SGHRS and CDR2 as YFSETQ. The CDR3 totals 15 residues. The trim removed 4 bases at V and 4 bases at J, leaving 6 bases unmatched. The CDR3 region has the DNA TGCGCCAGCAGCCTGGGACAGGGGATCGCAGATACGCAGTATTTT. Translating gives CASSLGQGIADTQYF.